One and the same sample provided the 17 T cell receptor beta chains below, sequenced in a study of blood T cell repertoires in COVID-19. Method: immunoSEQ multiplex PCR; TCRdb's copy keeps in-frame clones and lacks some. The repertoire consists of under 200,000 clones, with roughly 73% occurring once and the leading ten covering roughly 3.1%. Input material: peripheral blood. The receptors stem from a man aged 70-80 years with acute or convalescent COVID-19.

This clone was seen a single time. The CDR3 is CASVVERGTETQYF. CDR3 nucleotides: TGTGCCAGCGTGGTCGAGCGGGGTACTGAGACCCAGTACTTC. The rearrangement links TRBV2 to TRBJ2-5, with 7 bases aligning to TRBD2. Germline lookup yields CDR1 SNHLY and CDR2 FYNNEI. The CDR3 consists of 14 residues. V dropped 8 bases and J dropped 5; count of bases not matched to a gene: 11.

This clone appeared a single time. The chain links TRBV21-1 to TRBJ1-4; the table's TRBD1 call for D was not verified on the DNA. TRBV21-1 is termed a pseudogene. This CDR3 region has 16 residues. The CDR3 here is CASVQGCPTTNEKLFF. The CDR3 DNA follows: TGTGCCAGCGTACAGGGGTGTCCGACAACTAATGAAAAACTGTTTTTT.

This clone was counted at least ten times. J is TRBJ1-1 and V is TRBV6-6; D remains ambiguous. The V end was cut by 0 bases, the J end by 6 bases, with 8 bases between. This CDR3 is 13 amino acids long. Germline V CDR1 and CDR2: MNHNY, SVGAGI (reference sequence). CDR3 protein: CASSYSDYAEAFF. Here the CDR3 DNA reads TGTGCCAGCAGTTACTCTGACTACGCTGAAGCTTTCTTT.

This chain connects TRBV27 to TRBJ1-5, with 8 bases matching TRBD1. V was pared by 6 bases and J by 2 bases, with 24 bases of the junction left unmatched. Germline V gene lookup returns CDR1 MNHEY and CDR2 SMNVEV (reference sequence). This CDR3 comprises 21 residues. The CDR3 sequence is CASRKGGLRTGILRGNQPQHF. CDR3 in DNA: TGTGCCAGCAGAAAGGGAGGGCTAAGGACAGGGATCTTAAGGGGCAATCAGCCCCAGCATTTT.

This clone came up once. The chain uses TRBV7-9 and TRBJ2-1; 12 bases line up with TRBD2. Germline lookup yields CDR1 SEHNR and CDR2 FQNEAQ (reference sequence). The CDR3 is 15 amino acids. J gave up 8 bases and V 5 bases, and 7 bases lay outside the gene matches. The DNA of the CDR3 is TGTGCCAGCAGCCCTAGCGGGAGGGCCCACCATGAGCAGTTCTTC. Protein: CASSPSGRAHHEQFF.

CDR3 sequence: CASSPTGISNQPQHF. CDR3 nucleotides: TGTGCCAGCAGCCCGACAGGGATAAGCAATCAGCCCCAGCATTTT. This chain links TRBV6-5 with TRBJ1-5, with 7 bases identical to TRBD1. V was clipped by 6 bases and J by 1 base; unmatched bases: 6. CDR3 length: 15 residues. Germline CDR1 reads MNHEY; CDR2 reads SVGAGI.

The chain combines TRBV19 with TRBJ2-3; 10 positions match TRBD1. Germline CDR1 is LNHDA and CDR2 is SQIVND (reference sequence). The length of the CDR3 is 15 residues. V trimming: 4 bases; J trimming: 2 bases; junction bases outside the gene matches: 3. The CDR3 sequence is CASSRQGAYTDTQYF. The CDR3 nucleotides read TGTGCCAGTAGTAGACAGGGGGCCTACACAGATACGCAGTATTTT.

The chain is built from TRBV28 and TRBJ2-5; tentatively, D is TRBD2 (7 bases). The germline V gene encodes CDR1 MDHEN and CDR2 SYDVKM. Trimming removed 2 bases at V and 10 bases at J, with 20 bases between. The CDR3 totals 15 residues. CDR3 loop: CASSLLAGAWTVQYF. The CDR3 bases are TGTGCCAGCAGTTTACTCGCGGGGGCCTGGACGGTCCAGTACTTC.

The chain has TRBV5-6 and TRBJ2-7; possible D gene TRBD2, 5 bases. The V end lost 4 bases, the J end lost 4 bases, and 24 bases lay between the germline ends. The CDR3 runs to 17 residues. The germline V gene has CDR1 SGHDT and CDR2 YYEEEE. CDR3 region: CASSRVGAGPEDYEQYF. The CDR3 region has the DNA TGTGCCAGCAGCCGGGTTGGCGCGGGCCCAGAGGATTACGAGCAGTACTTC.

Only one count was recorded for this clone. V usage is TRBV12-3 or TRBV12-4 and J usage is TRBJ2-7; tentatively, D is TRBD1 (6 bases). The length of the CDR3 is 13 residues. Trimming took 6 bases from V and 5 from J, leaving 14 bases between them. Written as DNA, the CDR3 is TGTGCCAGCAGCCAGCAGGGGAAACACGAGCAGTACTTC. It yields the protein CASSQQGKHEQYF.

This clone turned up a few times. The chain's CDR3 is CASTKQGAGEAFF. For the CDR3, the DNA is TGTGCCAGCACAAAACAGGGGGCGGGTGAAGCTTTCTTT. This chain connects TRBV2 to TRBJ1-1; 9 bases map to TRBD1. The CDR3 totals 13 residues. Losses at the gene ends were 7 bases for V and 7 bases for J; bases not matched to a gene: 7. Per germline, CDR1 SNHLY and CDR2 FYNNEI.

The J gene is TRBJ2-7, the V gene TRBV6-5; a weak D match, TRBD2 (5 bases). CDR3 length equals 14 residues. Trimming left V 6 bases short and J 8 bases short, with 20 bases between. Germline lookup yields CDR1 MNHEY and CDR2 SVGAGI. The CDR3 nucleotides read TGTGCCAGCAGACGCGGTAAAGGTGGGGAGAAGCAGTACTTC. It translates to CASRRGKGGEKQYF.

V usage is TRBV6-5 and J usage is TRBJ2-6; D unresolved. V lost 3 bases and J 0 bases, leaving 6 bases between the germline ends. Germline-derived CDR1 and CDR2 are MNHEY and SVGAGI. The CDR3 contains 15 residues. DNA for the CDR3: TGTGCCAGCAGTTATGAGAGCTCTGGGGCCAACGTCCTGACTTTC. As protein: CASSYESSGANVLTF.

This chain joins TRBV5-1 and TRBJ1-1; no clear D. V gave up 4 bases and J gave up 1 base, with 20 bases separating them. Germline CDR1 reads SGHRS; CDR2 reads YFSETQ. There are 17 residues in the CDR3. Written as DNA, the CDR3 is TGCGCCAGCAGCCTCCGCCCGGCGGGGAATGGGAACACTGAAGCTTTCTTT. Its protein product is CASSLRPAGNGNTEAFF.

The chain has TRBV5-1 and TRBJ1-1; 10 bases align to TRBD1. J lost 11 bases, V lost 4 bases, and 14 bases had no gene match. CDR1 SGHRS and CDR2 YFSETQ come from the germline V gene. The CDR3 is made up of 15 amino acids. For the CDR3, the DNA is TGCGCCAGCAGCCCGGGGACAGGGGCTTATGTGAGGGCTTTCTTT. Residues: CASSPGTGAYVRAFF.

A single count supports this clone. The chain uses TRBV28 and TRBJ2-1; D is possibly TRBD1 (5 bases). V was cut by 3 bases and J by 1 base, with 10 bases left in between. Germline V gene sequence: CDR1 MDHEN, CDR2 SYDVKM. The CDR3 sequence is 15 residues long. The CDR3 loop is CASSLSAGSYNEQFF. In DNA form, the CDR3 reads TGTGCCAGCAGTTTGTCTGCAGGGTCCTACAATGAGCAGTTCTTC.

The rearrangement links TRBV16 to TRBJ2-2, with TRBD1 matching over 9 bases. The CDR3 spans 18 residues. Germline values: CDR1 KGHSY, CDR2 FQNENV. V shed 1 base, J shed 1 base, and the junction held 7 bases outside the gene matches. The chain's CDR3 is CASSQYTGGAGNTGELFF. CDR3 in DNA: TGTGCCAGCAGCCAATATACAGGGGGCGCTGGGAACACCGGGGAGCTGTTTTTT.